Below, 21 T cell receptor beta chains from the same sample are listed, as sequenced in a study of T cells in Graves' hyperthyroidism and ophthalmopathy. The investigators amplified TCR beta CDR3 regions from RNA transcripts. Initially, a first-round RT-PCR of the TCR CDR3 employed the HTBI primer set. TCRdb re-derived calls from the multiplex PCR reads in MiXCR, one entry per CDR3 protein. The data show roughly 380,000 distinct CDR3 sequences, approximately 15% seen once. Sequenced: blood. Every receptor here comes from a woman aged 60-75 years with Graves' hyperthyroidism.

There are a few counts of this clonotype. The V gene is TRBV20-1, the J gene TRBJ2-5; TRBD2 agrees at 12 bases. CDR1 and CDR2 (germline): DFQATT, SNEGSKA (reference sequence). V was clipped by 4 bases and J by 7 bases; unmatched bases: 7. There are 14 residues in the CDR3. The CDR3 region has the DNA TGCAGTGCTACTCCGGGACTAGCGGGCGCGACCCAGTACTTC. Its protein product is CSATPGLAGATQYF.

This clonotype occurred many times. Here the CDR3 reads CSARGDRGYNEQFF. Here the CDR3 DNA reads TGCAGTGCTAGGGGGGACAGGGGTTACAATGAGCAGTTCTTC. The gene calls are TRBV20-1 and TRBJ2-1; 10 bases agree with TRBD1. The CDR3 sequence is 14 residues long. With V trimmed by 3 bases and J by 4 bases, 3 bases remained unmatched. The germline CDR1 and CDR2 sequences are DFQATT and SNEGSKA (reference sequence).

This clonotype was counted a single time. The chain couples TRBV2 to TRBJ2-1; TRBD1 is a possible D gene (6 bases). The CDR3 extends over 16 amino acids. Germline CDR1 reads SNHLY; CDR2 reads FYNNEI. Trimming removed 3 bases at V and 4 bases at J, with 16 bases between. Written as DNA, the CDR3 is TGTGCCAGCAGTGATGCCGGGACAACGGGATACAATGAGCAGTTCTTC. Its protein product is CASSDAGTTGYNEQFF.

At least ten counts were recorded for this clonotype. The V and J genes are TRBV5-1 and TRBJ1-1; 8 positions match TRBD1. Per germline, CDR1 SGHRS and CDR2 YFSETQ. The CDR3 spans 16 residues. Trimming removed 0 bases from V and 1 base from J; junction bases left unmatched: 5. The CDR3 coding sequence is TGCGCCAGCAGCTTGGGGCTGGGACAGGAGAACACTGAAGCTTTCTTT. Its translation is CASSLGLGQENTEAFF.

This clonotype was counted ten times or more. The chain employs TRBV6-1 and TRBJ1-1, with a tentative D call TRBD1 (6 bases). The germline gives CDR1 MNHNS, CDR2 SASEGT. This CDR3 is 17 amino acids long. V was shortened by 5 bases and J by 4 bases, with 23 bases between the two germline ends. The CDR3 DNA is TGTGCCAGCAGTTGGCCCTTGACAGGTGGGATGGGCACTGAAGCTTTCTTT. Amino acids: CASSWPLTGGMGTEAFF.

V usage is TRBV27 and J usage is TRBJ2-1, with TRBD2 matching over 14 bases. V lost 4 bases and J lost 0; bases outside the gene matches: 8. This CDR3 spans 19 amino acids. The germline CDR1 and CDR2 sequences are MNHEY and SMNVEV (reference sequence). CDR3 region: CASSSLTSGRADSYNEQFF. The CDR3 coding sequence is TGTGCCAGCAGTTCTCTGACTAGCGGGAGGGCCGACTCCTACAATGAGCAGTTCTTC.

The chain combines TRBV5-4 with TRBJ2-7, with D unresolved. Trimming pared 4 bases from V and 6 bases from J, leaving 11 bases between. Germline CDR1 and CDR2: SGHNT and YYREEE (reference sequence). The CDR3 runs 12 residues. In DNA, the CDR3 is TGTGCCAGCAGCATTGGGGTTGGCGAGCAGTACTTC. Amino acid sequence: CASSIGVGEQYF.

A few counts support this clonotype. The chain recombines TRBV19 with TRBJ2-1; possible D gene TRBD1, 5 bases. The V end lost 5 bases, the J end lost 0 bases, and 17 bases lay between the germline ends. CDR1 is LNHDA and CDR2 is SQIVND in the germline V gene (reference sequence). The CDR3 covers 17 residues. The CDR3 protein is CASSVATALSSYNEQFF. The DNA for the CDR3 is TGTGCCAGTAGTGTCGCGACAGCTTTAAGCTCCTACAATGAGCAGTTCTTC.

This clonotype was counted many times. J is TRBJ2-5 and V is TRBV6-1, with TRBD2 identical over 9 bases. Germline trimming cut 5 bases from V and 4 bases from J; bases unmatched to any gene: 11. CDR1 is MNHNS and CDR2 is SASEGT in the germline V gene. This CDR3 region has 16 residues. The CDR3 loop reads CASSKGLARGGETQYF. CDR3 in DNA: TGTGCCAGCAGTAAGGGACTAGCTCGAGGGGGAGAGACCCAGTACTTC.

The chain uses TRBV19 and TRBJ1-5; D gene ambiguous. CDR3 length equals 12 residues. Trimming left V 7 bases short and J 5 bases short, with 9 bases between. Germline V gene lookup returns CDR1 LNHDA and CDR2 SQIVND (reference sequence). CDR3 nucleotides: TGTGCCAGTACCTCTGGGGATCAGCCCCAGCATTTT. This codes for CASTSGDQPQHF.

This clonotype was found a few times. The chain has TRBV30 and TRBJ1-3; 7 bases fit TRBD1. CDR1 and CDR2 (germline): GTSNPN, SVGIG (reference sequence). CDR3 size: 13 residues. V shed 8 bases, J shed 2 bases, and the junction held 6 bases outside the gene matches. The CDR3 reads CASTQGAGNTIYF. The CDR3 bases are TGTGCCAGTACCCAGGGGGCTGGAAACACCATATATTTT.

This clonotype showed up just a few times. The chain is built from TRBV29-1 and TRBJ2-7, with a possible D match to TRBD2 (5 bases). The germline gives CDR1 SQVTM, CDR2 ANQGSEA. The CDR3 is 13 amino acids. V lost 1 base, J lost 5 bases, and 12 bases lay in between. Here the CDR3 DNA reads TGCAGCGTTGAAGGGGCGAGGGCGAACGAGCAGTACTTC. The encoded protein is CSVEGARANEQYF.

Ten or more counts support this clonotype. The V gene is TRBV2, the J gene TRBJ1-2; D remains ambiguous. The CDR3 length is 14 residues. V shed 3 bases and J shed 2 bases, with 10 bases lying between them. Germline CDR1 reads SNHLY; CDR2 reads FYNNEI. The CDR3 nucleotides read TGTGCCAGCAGTGACAGGACGGGAAACTATGGCTACACCTTC. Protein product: CASSDRTGNYGYTF.

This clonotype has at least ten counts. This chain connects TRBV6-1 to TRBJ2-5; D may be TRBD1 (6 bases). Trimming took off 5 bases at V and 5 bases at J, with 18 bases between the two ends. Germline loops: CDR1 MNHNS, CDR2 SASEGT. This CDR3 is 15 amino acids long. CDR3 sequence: CASSTKVWGQETQYF. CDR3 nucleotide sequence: TGTGCCAGCAGTACGAAGGTGTGGGGGCAGGAGACCCAGTACTTC.

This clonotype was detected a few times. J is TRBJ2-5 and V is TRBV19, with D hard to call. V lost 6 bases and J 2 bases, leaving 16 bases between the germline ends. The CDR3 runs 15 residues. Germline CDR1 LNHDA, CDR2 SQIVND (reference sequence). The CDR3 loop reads CASRSLAARQETQYF. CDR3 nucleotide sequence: TGTGCCAGTAGATCTCTGGCGGCTAGACAAGAGACCCAGTACTTC.

Here the CDR3 DNA reads TGTGCCAGCAGTGAAGTAAGGAACGGGGAGCTGTTTTTT. Translating gives CASSEVRNGELFF. The gene calls are TRBV6-1 and TRBJ2-2; D call uncertain. Germline-derived CDR1 and CDR2 are MNHNS and SASEGT. The length of the CDR3 is 13 residues. V lost 1 base and J 7 bases, leaving 7 bases between the germline ends.

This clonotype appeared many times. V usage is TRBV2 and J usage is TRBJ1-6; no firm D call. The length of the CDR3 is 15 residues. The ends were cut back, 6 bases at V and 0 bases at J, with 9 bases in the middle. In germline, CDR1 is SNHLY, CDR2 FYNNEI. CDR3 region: CASSARRSYNSPLHF. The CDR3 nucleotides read TGTGCCAGCAGCGCACGGCGCTCCTATAATTCACCCCTCCACTTT.

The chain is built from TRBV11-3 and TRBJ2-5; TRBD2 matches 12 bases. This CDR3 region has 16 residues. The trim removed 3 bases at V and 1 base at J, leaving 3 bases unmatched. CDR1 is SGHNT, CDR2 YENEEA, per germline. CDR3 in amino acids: CASSFRLAGAQETQYF. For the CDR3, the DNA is TGTGCCAGCAGCTTTAGACTAGCGGGAGCCCAAGAGACCCAGTACTTC.

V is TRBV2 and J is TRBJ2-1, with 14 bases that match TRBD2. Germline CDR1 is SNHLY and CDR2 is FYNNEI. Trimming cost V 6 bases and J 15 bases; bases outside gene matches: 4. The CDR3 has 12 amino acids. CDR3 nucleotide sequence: TGTGCCAGCAGCGCCGGGACTAGCGGGGGGTTCTTC. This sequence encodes CASSAGTSGGFF.

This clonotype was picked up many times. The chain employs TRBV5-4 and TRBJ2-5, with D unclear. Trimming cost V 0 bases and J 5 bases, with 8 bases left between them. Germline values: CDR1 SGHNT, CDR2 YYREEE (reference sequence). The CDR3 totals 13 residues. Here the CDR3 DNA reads TGTGCCAGCAGCTTGGGGTTGTCGGAGACCCAGTACTTC. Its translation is CASSLGLSETQYF.

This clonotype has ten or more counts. The CDR3 sequence: CASSMGLAGVAKNIQYF. The CDR3 DNA is TGTGCCAGCAGCATGGGACTAGCGGGAGTGGCCAAAAACATTCAGTACTTC. The chain is built from TRBV11-2 and TRBJ2-4, with 14 bases identical to TRBD2. The CDR3 sequence is 17 residues long. V was clipped by 5 bases and J by 1 base; unmatched bases: 4. CDR1 SGHAT and CDR2 FQNNGV come from the germline V gene.